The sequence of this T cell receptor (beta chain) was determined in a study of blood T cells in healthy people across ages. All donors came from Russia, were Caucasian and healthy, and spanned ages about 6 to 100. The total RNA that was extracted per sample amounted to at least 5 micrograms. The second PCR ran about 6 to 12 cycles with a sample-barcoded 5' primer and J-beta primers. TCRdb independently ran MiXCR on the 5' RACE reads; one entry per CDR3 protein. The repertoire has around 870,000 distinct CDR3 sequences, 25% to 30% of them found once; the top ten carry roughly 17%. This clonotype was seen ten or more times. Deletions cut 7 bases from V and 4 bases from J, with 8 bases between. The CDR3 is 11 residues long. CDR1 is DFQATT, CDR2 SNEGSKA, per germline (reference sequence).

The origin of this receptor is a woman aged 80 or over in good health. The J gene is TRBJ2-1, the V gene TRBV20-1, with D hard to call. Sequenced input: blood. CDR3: CSVPRYNEQFF. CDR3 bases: TGCAGTGTTCCCCGATACAATGAGCAGTTCTTC.